The rows below give T cell receptor beta chains drawn from one sample of a study of cytomegalovirus exposure and HLA in healthy donors. The repertoire was sequenced with immunoSEQ multiplex PCR; TCRdb's copy has only in-frame clones and lacks some. The data hold 100,000 to 150,000 clones, with 75% to 85% observed a single time. The specimen was PBMCs. These receptors were collected from a man aged 40-50 years in good health and CMV-seronegative. CDR3s leave out the opening cysteine and the closing phenylalanine or tryptophan. For some rows the clone size is stated as once, few or many, or as a class when expanded; others skip it.

V gene	clone size	CDR3 protein
TRBV2	-	ASSLGLAGVRDEQF
TRBV6-1	-	ASSGQGFYNEQF
TRBV6-1	-	ASSAPSGNYNEQF
TRBV7-2	-	ASSSWDSANYGYT
TRBV2	-	ASSYQSEQY
TRBV27	-	ASSSRTSGSTGELF
TRBV5-1	-	ASSLAGSGYEQY
TRBV19	-	ASSQTRENRYEQY
TRBV2	-	ASLGQFDQPQH
TRBV7-2	-	ASRLAGGYEQY
TRBV18	-	ASSPSEQGREF
TRBV6-1	once	ASSAQGLDRDEQF
TRBV30	few	AWSTGNYGYT
TRBV28	once	ASSPGGRSNQPQH
TRBV5-4	few	ASSLANNEQF
TRBV15	-	ATSRGRVDTQY
TRBV4-1	few	ASSQGQQGARTEAF
TRBV30	few	AWSVLGGDQPQH
TRBV5-4	-	ASSFRTDTQY
TRBV28	-	ASSPGQEGYGYT
TRBV9	once	ASSVGPANTGELF
TRBV2	-	ASSVLGSNQPQN
TRBV4-1	-	ASSQEYRGTGEQY
TRBV10-3	-	AISRTGQNTEAF
TRBV4-1	once	ASSLGPAGTGNTIY